This T cell receptor (beta chain) was identified in a study of T cell responses to AZD1222 COVID-19 vaccine. Only one count was recorded for this clone. CDR1 and CDR2 from the germline V gene are LNHDA and SQIVND (reference sequence). Trimming at V came to 1 base and at J to 1 base, leaving 4 bases not matched to a gene. The CDR3 runs to 15 residues. Here immunoSEQ multiplex PCR was the method, and the copy in TCRdb shows in-frame clones only, minus some. The table includes 55,000 to 75,000 clones, about 80% detected once. The chain has TRBV19 and TRBJ2-7; TRBD1 matches 7 bases. This sequence was found in an adult in good health. Here the sequenced sample was peripheral blood, taken on day 0 of AZD1222 vaccination. In DNA form, the CDR3 reads TGTGCCAGTAGTATAGCGGGACAGAGTTCCTACGAGCAGTACTTC. Translated: CASSIAGQSSYEQYF. The complete variable domain, with remaining parts taken from reference TRBV19 and TRBJ2-7, reads DGGITQSPKYLFRKEGQNVTLSCEQNLNHDAMYWYRQDPGQGLRLIYYSQIVNDFQKGDIAEGYSVSREKKESFPLTVTSAQKNPTAFYLCASSIAGQSSYEQYFGPGTRLTVT.